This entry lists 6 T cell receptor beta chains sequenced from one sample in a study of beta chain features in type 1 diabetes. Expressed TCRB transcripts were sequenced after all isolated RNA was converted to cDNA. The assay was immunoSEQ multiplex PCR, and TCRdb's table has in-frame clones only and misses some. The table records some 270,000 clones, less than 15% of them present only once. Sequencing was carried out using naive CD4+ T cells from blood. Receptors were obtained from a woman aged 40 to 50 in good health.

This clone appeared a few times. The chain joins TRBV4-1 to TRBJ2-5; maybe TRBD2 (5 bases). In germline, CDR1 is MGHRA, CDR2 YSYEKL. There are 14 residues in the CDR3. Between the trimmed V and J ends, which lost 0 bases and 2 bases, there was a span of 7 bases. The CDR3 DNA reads TGCGCCAGCAGCCAAGATGGGAGTCAAGAGACCCAGTACTTC. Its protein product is CASSQDGSQETQYF.

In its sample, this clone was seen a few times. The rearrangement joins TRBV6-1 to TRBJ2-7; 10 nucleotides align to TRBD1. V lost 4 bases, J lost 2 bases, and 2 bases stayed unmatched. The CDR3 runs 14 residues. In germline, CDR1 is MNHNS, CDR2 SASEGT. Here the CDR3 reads CASSAGTGAYEQYF. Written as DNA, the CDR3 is TGTGCCAGCAGTGCCGGGACAGGGGCCTACGAGCAGTACTTC.

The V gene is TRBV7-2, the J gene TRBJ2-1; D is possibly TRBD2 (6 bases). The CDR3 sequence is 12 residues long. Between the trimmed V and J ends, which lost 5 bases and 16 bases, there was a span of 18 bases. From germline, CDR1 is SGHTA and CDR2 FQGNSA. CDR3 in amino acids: CASSPTGTLRFF. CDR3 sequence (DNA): TGTGCCAGCAGCCCCACCGGGACTCTCCGCTTCTTC.

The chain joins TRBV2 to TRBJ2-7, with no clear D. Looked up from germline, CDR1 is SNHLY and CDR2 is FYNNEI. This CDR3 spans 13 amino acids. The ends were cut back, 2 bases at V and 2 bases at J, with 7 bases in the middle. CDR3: CASSEMGPYEQYF. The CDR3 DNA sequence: TGTGCCAGCAGTGAAATGGGCCCCTACGAGCAGTACTTC.

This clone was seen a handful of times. CDR3 in amino acids: CASRDPFRDRGYTF. The CDR3 DNA reads as TGTGCCAGCAGGGATCCCTTCCGGGACAGAGGCTACACCTTC. V gene TRBV11-2 combines with J gene TRBJ1-2; 7 nucleotides line up with TRBD1. The germline V gene has CDR1 SGHAT and CDR2 FQNNGV. Trimming removed 6 bases from V and 8 bases from J; junction bases left unmatched: 12. The CDR3 covers 14 residues.

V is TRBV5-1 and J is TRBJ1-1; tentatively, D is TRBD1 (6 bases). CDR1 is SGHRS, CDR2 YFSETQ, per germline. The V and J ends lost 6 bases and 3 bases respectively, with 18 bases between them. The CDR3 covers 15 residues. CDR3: CASTSLASGDTEAFF. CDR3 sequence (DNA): TGCGCCAGCACCAGCTTGGCTTCAGGGGACACTGAAGCTTTCTTT.